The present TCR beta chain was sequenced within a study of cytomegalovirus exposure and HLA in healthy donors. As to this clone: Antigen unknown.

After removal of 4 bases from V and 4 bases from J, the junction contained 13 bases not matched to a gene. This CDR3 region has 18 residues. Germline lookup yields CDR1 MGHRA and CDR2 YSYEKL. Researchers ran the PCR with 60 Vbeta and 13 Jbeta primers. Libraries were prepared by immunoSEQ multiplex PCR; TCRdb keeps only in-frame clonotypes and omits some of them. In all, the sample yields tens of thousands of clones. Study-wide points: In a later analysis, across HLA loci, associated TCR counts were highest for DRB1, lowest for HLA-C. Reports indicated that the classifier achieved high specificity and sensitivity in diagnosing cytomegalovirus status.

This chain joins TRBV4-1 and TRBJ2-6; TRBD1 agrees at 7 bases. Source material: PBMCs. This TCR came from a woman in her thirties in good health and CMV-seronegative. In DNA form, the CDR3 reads TGCGCCAGCAGCCTGGGGACAGCTCCCGCCCCAGGGGCCAACGTCCTGACTTTC. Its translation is CASSLGTAPAPGANVLTF.